The 21 T cell receptor beta chains below were found in one sample sequenced in a study of cytomegalovirus exposure and HLA in healthy donors (TCRdb year 2017). The library was built by means of the immunoSEQ multiplex PCR assay. For the multiplex PCR, a mixture combining 60 forward primers for TCR Vbeta segments and 13 reverse primers for TCR Jbeta segments was used. TCRdb holds this immuneACCESS table with in-frame rearrangements only. Some clones are missing; in checked studies, unresolved V genes explain under half, and the rest has no known cause. The table for this sample records around 210,000 clones. Roughly 1.2% of the sample goes to the ten largest clones. Sequences were obtained from PBMCs. The receptors were gathered from a girl under 10 years old in good health and CMV-seropositive.

The genes are TRBV6-6 and TRBJ1-1; no firm D call. The CDR3 spans 14 residues. CDR1 MNHNY and CDR2 SVGAGI come from the germline V gene (reference sequence). Trimming cost V 5 bases and J 0 bases, with 10 bases left between them. CDR3 nucleotide sequence: TGTGCCAGCAGTCGCAGGAACATGAACACTGAAGCTTTCTTT. It specifies CASSRRNMNTEAFF.

The chain has TRBV28 and TRBJ2-5; TRBD1 aligns across 9 bases. Germline loops: CDR1 MDHEN, CDR2 SYDVKM. V shed 6 bases and J 5 bases; nucleotides not matched to a gene: 13. The CDR3 totals 16 residues. CDR3 region: CASSPPPGQGKETQYF. The CDR3 DNA reads TGTGCCAGCAGCCCCCCGCCGGGACAGGGTAAGGAGACCCAGTACTTC.

The J gene is TRBJ1-5, the V gene TRBV7-9, with 9 bases fitting TRBD1. The CDR3 spans 13 residues. V dropped 5 bases and J dropped 7; count of bases not matched to a gene: 3. The germline V gene encodes CDR1 SEHNR and CDR2 FQNEAQ (reference sequence). The chain's CDR3 is CASSTGGWQPQHF. The CDR3 DNA follows: TGTGCCAGCAGCACAGGGGGCTGGCAGCCCCAGCATTTT.

The gene calls are TRBV27 and TRBJ1-2, with 8 nucleotides matching TRBD1. Unmatched junction bases numbered 10, after V lost 6 bases and J lost 4 bases. CDR1 and CDR2 (germline): MNHEY, SMNVEV (reference sequence). The CDR3 has 15 amino acids. The CDR3 protein is CASRDRQGRVYGYTF. The CDR3 coding sequence is TGTGCCAGCAGAGATCGACAGGGGAGGGTCTATGGCTACACCTTC.

The chain links TRBV11-2 to TRBJ2-7; weak D call: TRBD2 (6 bases). Trimming cost V 1 base and J 0 bases, with 7 bases left between them. This CDR3 contains 14 residues. The V gene's germline CDR1 is SGHAT and CDR2 FQNNGV. The CDR3 loop is CASSLGTNSYEQYF. The CDR3 coding sequence is TGTGCCAGCAGCTTAGGGACTAACTCCTACGAGCAGTACTTC.

The chain recombines TRBV7-2 with TRBJ2-7; maybe TRBD2 (5 bases). Between the trimmed V and J ends, which lost 1 base and 7 bases, there was a span of 17 bases. CDR3 size: 15 residues. Germline V gene lookup returns CDR1 SGHTA and CDR2 FQGNSA. The CDR3 here is CASSLVPSSTGEQYF. DNA of the CDR3: TGTGCCAGCAGCTTAGTTCCCTCCTCGACGGGAGAGCAGTACTTC.

The chain couples TRBV4-1 to TRBJ1-4; TRBD1 might be the D (5 bases). Trimming took 0 bases from V and 2 from J, leaving 10 bases between them. The CDR3 runs to 16 residues. Germline lookup yields CDR1 MGHRA and CDR2 YSYEKL. CDR3 amino acids: CASSQERGGTNEKLFF. DNA of the CDR3: TGCGCCAGCAGCCAAGAGCGGGGCGGTACTAATGAAAAACTGTTTTTT.

For the CDR3, the DNA is TGTGCCTGGAGTGTAGGGGAACAGCGCCTCACAGATACGCAGTATTTT. This sequence encodes CAWSVGEQRLTDTQYF. V usage is TRBV30 and J usage is TRBJ2-3, with a weak D call TRBD1 (5 bases). CDR1 and CDR2 from the germline V gene are GTSNPN and SVGIG (reference sequence). V was cut by 0 bases and J by 2 bases, with 15 bases left in between. CDR3 length: 16 residues.

As for this clone: The junction differs from germline at one of its ends, possibly a read error. The V and J genes are TRBV5-1 and TRBJ2-7; TRBD2 agrees at 12 bases. The CDR3 is 15 amino acids. Germline values: CDR1 SGHRS, CDR2 YFSETQ. The CDR3 here is CASSLGATLAGGKVF. The CDR3 DNA follows: TGCGCCAGCAGCTTGGGGGCCACACTAGCGGGAGGCAAGGTATTC.

This rearrangement joins TRBV21-1 to TRBJ1-3; no check of the table's D call, TRBD1, against the DNA was made. TRBV21-1 represents a pseudogene. This CDR3 has 13 residues. DNA of the CDR3: TGTGCCAGCGACAGGGACCCTGGAAACACCATATATTTT. This sequence encodes CASDRDPGNTIYF.

This rearrangement joins TRBV10-2 to TRBJ1-3, with D maybe TRBD1 (5 bases). There are 13 residues in the CDR3. The V end lost 8 bases, the J end lost 4 bases, and 12 bases lay between the germline ends. Germline CDR1 is WSHSY and CDR2 is SAAADI. CDR3 amino acids: CASYQGAGNTIYF. DNA for the CDR3: TGCGCCAGCTACCAGGGCGCAGGAAACACCATATATTTT.

The rearrangement links TRBV2 to TRBJ1-3; a weak D match, TRBD1 (5 bases). This CDR3 is built from 14 residues. The germline CDR1 and CDR2 sequences are SNHLY and FYNNEI. V was trimmed by 3 bases and J by 4 bases, leaving 10 bases between them. As DNA, the CDR3 is TGTGCCAGCAGTGATTACAGGAAGGGAAACACCATATATTTT. Translated, it gives CASSDYRKGNTIYF.

This rearrangement joins TRBV6-1 to TRBJ2-7; tentative D call: TRBD2 (5 bases). CDR3 size: 15 residues. Deletions cut 6 bases from V and 3 bases from J, with 18 bases between. CDR1 and CDR2 (germline): MNHNS, SASEGT. The CDR3: CASRRTPDPSYEQYF. The CDR3 nucleotides are TGTGCCAGCAGGAGGACTCCAGACCCGAGCTACGAGCAGTACTTC.

The genes are TRBV5-1 and TRBJ2-1; 9 bases match TRBD1. Germline V lookup: CDR1 SGHRS, CDR2 YFSETQ. Trimming removed 3 bases from V and 4 bases from J; junction bases left unmatched: 5. This CDR3 comprises 15 residues. The CDR3 DNA is TGCGCCAGCAGCTCATCCGGGACAGGGTACAATGAGCAGTTCTTC. This translates into CASSSSGTGYNEQFF.

This rearrangement joins TRBV7-9 to TRBJ1-5; TRBD1 might be the D (6 bases). Germline V gene sequence: CDR1 SEHNR, CDR2 FQNEAQ (reference sequence). Trimming removed 5 bases from V and 4 bases from J, with 9 bases in between. The CDR3 extends over 13 amino acids. The CDR3 here is CASSPQGNQPQHF. CDR3 in DNA: TGTGCCAGCAGCCCTCAGGGGAATCAGCCCCAGCATTTT.

The V and J genes are TRBV4-1 and TRBJ2-1, with D unclear. The germline V gene has CDR1 MGHRA and CDR2 YSYEKL. V lost 3 bases to trimming and J lost 3 bases, with 6 bases between them. CDR3 length: 13 amino acids. CDR3 residues: CASSHGSYNEQFF. The CDR3, as DNA: TGCGCCAGCAGCCATGGTAGCTACAATGAGCAGTTCTTC.

The chain is built from TRBV18 and TRBJ2-1, with 8 bases identical to TRBD1. Per the germline V gene, CDR1 is KGHSH and CDR2 is LQKENI. The CDR3 spans 16 residues. Trimming at V came to 4 bases and at J to 6 bases, leaving 11 bases not matched to a gene. CDR3: CASSQLGTGIVNEQFF. In DNA, the CDR3 is TGTGCCAGCTCACAACTCGGGACAGGTATCGTCAATGAGCAGTTCTTC.

The genes are TRBV20-1 and TRBJ2-5; tentatively, D is TRBD2 (5 bases). The end of the DNA is better explained by TRBJ2-7, so the J call may be wrong. The CDR3 is made up of 11 amino acids. Germline-derived CDR1 and CDR2 are DFQATT and SNEGSKA (reference sequence). The chain's CDR3 is CSARLAVEQYF. The DNA for the CDR3 is TGCAGTGCTAGGCTAGCAGTCGAGCAGTACTTC.

The CDR3 protein is CASSSPGQGNQPQHF. The CDR3, as DNA: TGTGCCAGCAGCTCCCCAGGACAGGGAAATCAGCCCCAGCATTTT. The V gene is TRBV7-9, the J gene TRBJ1-5, with TRBD1 identical over 8 bases. Per the germline V gene, CDR1 is SEHNR and CDR2 is FQNEAQ (reference sequence). The CDR3 runs to 15 residues. The V and J ends lost 4 bases and 4 bases, in that order; junction bases with no gene match: 6.

V gene TRBV5-4 combines with J gene TRBJ1-2; the match to TRBD1 covers 9 bases. Germline V gives CDR1 SGHNT, CDR2 YYREEE (reference sequence). CDR3 length equals 15 residues. The V segment lost 4 bases and the J segment 1 base; nucleotides outside the gene matches: 5. The CDR3 sequence is CASSMGQGSNYGYTF. As DNA, the CDR3 is TGTGCCAGCAGCATGGGACAGGGAAGTAACTATGGCTACACCTTC. The variable domain in full, with the rest retrieved from reference TRBV5-4 and TRBJ1-2, is ETGVTQSPTHLIKTRGQQVTLRCSSQSGHNTVSWYQQALGQGPQFIFQYYREEENGRGNFPPRFSGLQFPNYSSELNVNALELDDSALYLCASSMGQGSNYGYTFGSGTRLTVV.

The rearrangement joins TRBV19 to TRBJ2-7; TRBD1 agrees at 9 bases. This CDR3 is 15 amino acids long. Trimming took 0 bases from V and 5 from J; bases not matched to a gene: 5. Per the germline V gene, CDR1 is LNHDA and CDR2 is SQIVND (reference sequence). This CDR3 is CASSIDRRTGDEQYF. In nucleotides, the CDR3 is TGTGCCAGTAGTATAGACCGAAGGACAGGGGACGAGCAGTACTTC. Together with reference TRBV19 and TRBJ2-7, the CDR3 gives the full variable domain: DGGITQSPKYLFRKEGQNVTLSCEQNLNHDAMYWYRQDPGQGLRLIYYSQIVNDFQKGDIAEGYSVSREKKESFPLTVTSAQKNPTAFYLCASSIDRRTGDEQYFGPGTRLTVT.